This T cell receptor beta chain appears in the sequencing data of a study of blood T cells in healthy people across ages. A note on this clonotype: No antigen is known for it.

The trim removed 6 bases at V and 6 bases at J, leaving 5 bases unmatched. The CDR3 is made up of 14 amino acids. A second PCR of roughly 7 to 11 cycles used a sample-barcoded 5' primer and a J-beta primer mix. MiXCR was run by TCRdb on the 5' RACE reads, yielding one entry per CDR3 protein. The table has 1.5 million to 1.9 million distinct CDR3 sequences, approximately 39% seen once. Study results and limitations: Naive T cell percentage and TCR beta diversity correlated strongly.

This sequence was found in a woman in her late teens or twenties in good health. Sequencing used blood. The V gene is TRBV12-3 or TRBV12-4, the J gene TRBJ2-7; TRBD2 matches at 13 bases. The CDR3 here is CASRRTSGSSEQYF. The CDR3 DNA is TGTGCCAGCAGGCGGACTAGCGGGAGTTCCGAGCAGTACTTC.